A selection of T cell receptor beta chains follows, all from one sample in a study of T cells after yellow fever vaccination. Each CDR3 protein is one row after TCRdb ran MiXCR on the 5' RACE reads. The sample includes 300,000 to 400,000 distinct CDR3 sequences, around a tenth of them seen just once. This specimen was CD4+ T cells sorted from PBMCs, taken 45 days after the yellow fever booster vaccination. All receptors come from a young man who received the YFV17D yellow fever vaccine. Both conserved end residues are part of each CDR3. Fields, in order: clone size, D gene, J gene, V gene, CDR3 DNA, CDR3 protein. A D gene is named only where the DNA matches it firmly. The size entry is marked missing in some rows and otherwise reads once, few, many or a size class.

NA NA TRBJ1-1 TRBV3-1 TGTGCCAGCAGCCCCGGTTTGGGGTTGGGCACTGAAGCTTTCTTT CASSPGLGLGTEAFF
many NA TRBJ2-1 TRBV20-1 TGCAGTGTGTTGGGGTCTGAGCAGTTCTTC CSVLGSEQFF
few NA TRBJ2-7 TRBV4-3 TGCGCCAGCAGCCAAGAGCAGGGGTACGAGCAGTACTTC CASSQEQGYEQYF
NA TRBD2 TRBJ2-1 TRBV6-5 TGTGCCAGCAGTGCCGGGGGGTATAACAATGAGCAGTTCTTC CASSAGGYNNEQFF
few NA TRBJ1-6 TRBV12-3/TRBV12-4 TGTGCCAGCAGTTTCGGAGAGAATTCACCCCTCCACTTT CASSFGENSPLHF
many NA TRBJ2-7 TRBV27 TGTGCCAGCAGTAACCGCGGGGCGGCCCGAACCTACGAGCAGTACTTC CASSNRGAARTYEQYF
few TRBD2 TRBJ2-7 TRBV10-2 TGCGCCAGCAGGGCCCCCACTAGCGGCTCCTACGAGCAGTACTTC CASRAPTSGSYEQYF
NA TRBD1 TRBJ2-1 TRBV19 TGTGCCAGTAGTATTTTACAAGGACAGGGTCTTGGTAATGAGCAGTTCTTC CASSILQGQGLGNEQFF
few TRBD2 TRBJ2-5 TRBV5-1 TGCGCCAGCAGCTTGGAGGCTAGCGGGGTACAAGAGACCCAGTACTTC CASSLEASGVQETQYF
NA TRBD1 TRBJ1-5 TRBV20-1 TGCAGTGCTAGGGCTGACAGGGTGGATCAGCCCCAGCATTTT CSARADRVDQPQHF
many NA TRBJ2-3 TRBV7-9 TGTGCCAGCAGCTTAGGAGACTCGGGGGATACGCAGTATTTT CASSLGDSGDTQYF
NA NA TRBJ1-4 TRBV6-6 TGTGCCAGCAGAGAGGAGAGTCCGGGTAATGAAAAACTGTTTTTT CASREESPGNEKLFF
few NA TRBJ2-5 TRBV7-2 TGTGCCAGCAGGAGTGGGGGACTCGAGACCCAGTACTTC CASRSGGLETQYF
NA NA TRBJ1-1 TRBV12-3/TRBV12-4 TGTGCCAGCAGCCCCCTGGCCGGGCGCCCTAGCAACACTGAAGCTTTCTTT CASSPLAGRPSNTEAFF
NA NA TRBJ1-2 TRBV30 TGTGCCTGGAGTGTATCTGTAGGGCCATATGGCTACACCTTC CAWSVSVGPYGYTF
NA NA TRBJ2-5 TRBV6-2/TRBV6-3 TGTGCCAGCTCATTGGTCTCCTGGGAGACCCAGTACTTC CASSLVSWETQYF
NA NA TRBJ2-3 TRBV9 TGTGCCAGCAGCGTAGGGGGCAGCACAGATACGCAGTATTTT CASSVGGSTDTQYF
few NA TRBJ2-4 TRBV29-1 TGCAGCTCCGTAGGAGCCAAAAACATTCAGTACTTC CSSVGAKNIQYF
few TRBD2 TRBJ2-5 TRBV6-1 TGTGCCAGCAGCACGCAACCGGCGGGGGGCCAAGAGACCCAGTACTTC CASSTQPAGGQETQYF
NA TRBD2 TRBJ2-3 TRBV5-4 TGTGCCAGCAGCCGAAGCGGCGGGGGGCGGGAAGATACGCAGTATTTT CASSRSGGGREDTQYF
NA NA TRBJ1-1 TRBV29-1 TGCAGCGCCGGAAGAGGGCTGAACACTGAAGCTTTCTTT CSAGRGLNTEAFF
many TRBD1 TRBJ1-4 TRBV2 TGTGCCAGCAACAAATACAGGGGCACCAATGAAAAACTGTTTTTT CASNKYRGTNEKLFF
few NA TRBJ1-4 TRBV7-2 TGTGCCAGCAGCTTAGCCCGTAAGCGGACAGAGCCCCGTGAAAAACTGTTTTTT CASSLARKRTEPREKLFF
few NA TRBJ1-1 TRBV29-1 TGCAGCGTTGAACTAGGGCGCGGAACTGAAGCTTTCTTT CSVELGRGTEAFF
few NA TRBJ1-6 TRBV6-5 TGTGCCAGCGGGCGGGACTACCAAAGTTCACCCCTCCACTTT CASGRDYQSSPLHF
many TRBD1 TRBJ2-2 TRBV4-2 TGTGCCAGCAGCTTCGGACAGGGGAACACCGGGGAGCTGTTTTTT CASSFGQGNTGELFF
NA TRBD1 TRBJ2-1 TRBV12-3/TRBV12-4 TGTGCCAGCAGCCCCGACAGGGATAGGATCAATGAGCAGTTCTTC CASSPDRDRINEQFF
few NA TRBJ1-3 TRBV27 TGTGCCAGCTCCCGAGGGGGAAGTGGAAACACCATATATTTT CASSRGGSGNTIYF
few TRBD2 TRBJ2-5 TRBV11-3 TGTGCCAGCAGCCCGGGACTAGTGGGTCCAGAGACCCAGTACTTC CASSPGLVGPETQYF
NA NA TRBJ1-2 TRBV5-4 TGTGCCAGCAGACCCGGCGGGCAGGAGGGAAAAGGCTACACCTTC CASRPGGQEGKGYTF
NA TRBD1 TRBJ1-2 TRBV6-2/TRBV6-3 TGTGCCAGCATCACAATGGGACAGTTCTATGGCTACACCTTC CASITMGQFYGYTF
NA NA TRBJ1-1 TRBV20-1 TGCAGTGCTTTTAACAGGAACACTGAAGCTTTCTTT CSAFNRNTEAFF
few NA TRBJ2-3 TRBV3-1 TGTGCCAGCAGCTACAATCCCCGACCTGCAGATACGCAGTATTTT CASSYNPRPADTQYF
NA TRBD1 TRBJ2-2 TRBV10-3 TGTGCCATCAGACCGGGACAGGGGTTGGCCGGGGAGCTGTTTTTT CAIRPGQGLAGELFF
few NA TRBJ1-1 TRBV4-1 TGCGCCAGCAGCCCCCGAGGTTTTTACAGGAACACTGAAGCTTTCTTT CASSPRGFYRNTEAFF
few NA TRBJ1-5 TRBV19 TGTGCCAGTACCCCGCTGACAGGAAGCAATCAGCCCCAGCATTTT CASTPLTGSNQPQHF
NA TRBD1 TRBJ2-2 TRBV12-3/TRBV12-4 TGTGCCAGCAAACCCGGGACAGGGGACCACGGGGAGCTGTTTTTT CASKPGTGDHGELFF
NA TRBD1 TRBJ1-4 TRBV5-1 TGCGCCAGCAGCTTGGGGGGGGGACAGGGATCGGAAAAACTGTTTTTT CASSLGGGQGSEKLFF
NA NA TRBJ1-1 TRBV20-1 TGCAGGCCGGACAGGAACACTGAAGCTTTCTTT CRPDRNTEAFF
NA NA TRBJ1-1 TRBV9 TGTGCCAGCAGCGTAGCCCAGATGAACACTGAAGCTTTCTTT CASSVAQMNTEAFF
once NA TRBJ1-1 TRBV19 TGTGCCAGTAGTGTGTGGGAGGAAAGGACTGAAGCTTTCTTT CASSVWEERTEAFF
NA NA TRBJ2-1 TRBV20-1 TGCAGTGCTCTAGGACTCCCAAGCTCCTACAATGAGCAGTTCTTC CSALGLPSSYNEQFF
few TRBD2 TRBJ2-2 TRBV7-2 TGTGCCAGCAGCCCACTAGCGGGGGGGCCCGACGGGGAGCTGTTTTTT CASSPLAGGPDGELFF
many TRBD2 TRBJ2-3 TRBV12-3/TRBV12-4 TGTGCCAGCAGTTTTAATAGCGGGGGAGATACGCAGTATTTT CASSFNSGGDTQYF
NA TRBD1 TRBJ1-2 TRBV12-3/TRBV12-4 TGTGCCAGCACCCCGGGACAGGACCTTGGCTACACCTTC CASTPGQDLGYTF
many NA TRBJ2-3 TRBV7-2 TGTGCCAGCAGTACGGGACCAGATACGCAGTATTTT CASSTGPDTQYF
many NA TRBJ1-1 TRBV19 TGTGCCAGTATCGGGCCGGCCCGGCAAGCTTTCTTT CASIGPARQAFF
NA TRBD2 TRBJ2-5 TRBV10-2 TGCGCCAGCAGTGAGATGCGGGGGGGCGGGGAGACCCAGTACTTC CASSEMRGGGETQYF
many NA TRBJ1-6 TRBV27 TGTGCCAGCAGTTTGGAACCGAGGAGTTCACCCCTCCACTTT CASSLEPRSSPLHF